What follows is one T cell receptor beta chain and its context. Its specificity is unknown. These data come from a study of T cells after posttransplantation cyclophosphamide. General study results and limits: Donor-recipient repertoire similarity was low at 1-2 months, rising over year one. TRB overlap between skin or GI tissue T cells and blood was limited.

Data came from immunoSEQ multiplex PCR; TCRdb stores just in-frame clones and leaves some out. This sample has 15,000 to 20,000 clones; more than 60% occur once, and the top ten carry 31%. Cyclophosphamide on days +3 and +4 followed busulfan-fludarabine conditioning and a marrow graft. The sample consisted of CD8+ T cells sorted from PBMCs, taken about 1,900 days after a stem cell transplant with posttransplant cyclophosphamide. This clonotype originated in a female patient in her thirties or forties who received an allogeneic stem cell transplant from a related donor, was CMV-positive, and had no GVHD. Some T cells may originate from the graft donor.

The CDR3 reads CASSLEDSPQAFF. The CDR3 region has the DNA TGTGCCAGCAGCTTAGAAGACAGCCCCCAAGCTTTCTTT. The V and J genes are TRBV7-8 and TRBJ1-1, with D possibly being TRBD1 (5 bases). The CDR3 loop spans 13 amino acids. Germline V CDR1 and CDR2: SGHVS, FQNEAQ. Deletions cut 1 base from V and 9 bases from J, with 12 bases between.